This entry features one T cell receptor beta chain sequence. This sample is part of a study of T-cell memory formation after mild COVID-19. The germline gives CDR1 MNHEY, CDR2 SVGAGI. V lost 0 bases to trimming and J lost 7 bases; unmatched junction nucleotides: 5. The CDR3 is made up of 15 amino acids. TCRdb passed the 5' RACE reads through MiXCR, listing each CDR3 protein once. The data show a few hundred thousand distinct CDR3 sequences, roughly 20% seen once. This TCR came from an adult woman who had mild COVID-19 (a few samples of this study predate the infection). Cell type and time point are not known. Sequencing was done on a sample of PBMCs or a T cell subset sorted from them (not recorded which). This chain joins TRBV6-5 and TRBJ2-7, with 11 positions matching TRBD1. The CDR3 reads CASSYSPDRGLEQYF. For the CDR3, the DNA is TGTGCCAGCAGTTACTCCCCGGACAGGGGGCTTGAGCAGTACTTC.